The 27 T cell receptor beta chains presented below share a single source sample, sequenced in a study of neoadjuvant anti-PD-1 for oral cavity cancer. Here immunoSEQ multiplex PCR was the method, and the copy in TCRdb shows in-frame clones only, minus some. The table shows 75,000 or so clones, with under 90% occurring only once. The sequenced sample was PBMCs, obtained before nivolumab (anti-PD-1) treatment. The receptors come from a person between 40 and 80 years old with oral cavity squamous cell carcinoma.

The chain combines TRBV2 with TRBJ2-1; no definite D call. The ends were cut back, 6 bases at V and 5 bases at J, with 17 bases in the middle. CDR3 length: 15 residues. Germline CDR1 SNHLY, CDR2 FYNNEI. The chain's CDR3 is CASSAKRVGNNEQFF. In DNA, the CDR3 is TGTGCCAGCAGCGCCAAAAGGGTGGGGAACAATGAGCAGTTCTTC.

CDR3 protein: CASSAGLAGTEQFF. The CDR3 nucleotides read TGTGCCAGCAGTGCGGGACTAGCGGGAACTGAGCAGTTCTTC. The chain recombines TRBV2 with TRBJ2-1; TRBD2 matches 13 bases. In germline, CDR1 is SNHLY, CDR2 FYNNEI. Trimming took 4 bases from V and 9 from J; bases not matched to a gene: 3. This CDR3 is 14 amino acids long.

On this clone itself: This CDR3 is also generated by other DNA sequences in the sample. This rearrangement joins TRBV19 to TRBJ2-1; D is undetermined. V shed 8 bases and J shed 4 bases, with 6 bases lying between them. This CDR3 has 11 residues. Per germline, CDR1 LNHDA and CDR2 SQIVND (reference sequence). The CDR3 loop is CASGGYNEQFF. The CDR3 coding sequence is TGTGCCAGTGGTGGGTACAATGAGCAGTTCTTC. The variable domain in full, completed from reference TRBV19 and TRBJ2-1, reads DGGITQSPKYLFRKEGQNVTLSCEQNLNHDAMYWYRQDPGQGLRLIYYSQIVNDFQKGDIAEGYSVSREKKESFPLTVTSAQKNPTAFYLCASGGYNEQFFGPGTRLTVL.

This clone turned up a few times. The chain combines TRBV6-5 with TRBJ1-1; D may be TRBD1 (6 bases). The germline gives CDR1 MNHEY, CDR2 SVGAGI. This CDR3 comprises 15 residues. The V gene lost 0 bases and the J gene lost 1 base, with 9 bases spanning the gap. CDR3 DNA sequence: TGTGCCAGCAGTTACTCTCTACAGGGGAACACTGAAGCTTTCTTT. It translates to CASSYSLQGNTEAFF.

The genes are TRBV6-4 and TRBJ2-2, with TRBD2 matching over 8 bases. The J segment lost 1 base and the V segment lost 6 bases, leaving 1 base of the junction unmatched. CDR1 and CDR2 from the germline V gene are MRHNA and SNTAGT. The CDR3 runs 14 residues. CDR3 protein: CASRLAENTGELFF. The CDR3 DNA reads TGTGCCAGCAGACTAGCGGAGAACACCGGGGAGCTGTTTTTT.

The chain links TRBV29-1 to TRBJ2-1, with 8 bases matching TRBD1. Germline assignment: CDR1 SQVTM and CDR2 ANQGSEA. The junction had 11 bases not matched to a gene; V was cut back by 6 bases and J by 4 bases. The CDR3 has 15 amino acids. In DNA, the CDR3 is TGCAGCGTGGACAGGGCCGGTGGCCTTTACAATGAGCAGTTCTTC. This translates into CSVDRAGGLYNEQFF.

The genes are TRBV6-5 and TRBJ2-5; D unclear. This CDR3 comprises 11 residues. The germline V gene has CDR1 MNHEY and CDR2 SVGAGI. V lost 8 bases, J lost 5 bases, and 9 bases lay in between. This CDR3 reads CASSQRETQYF. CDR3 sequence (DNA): TGTGCCAGCTCCCAACGGGAGACCCAGTACTTC.

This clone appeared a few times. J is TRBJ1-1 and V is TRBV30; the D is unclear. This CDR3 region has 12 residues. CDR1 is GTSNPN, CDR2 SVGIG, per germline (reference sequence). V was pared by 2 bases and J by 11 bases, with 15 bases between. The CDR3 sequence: CAWSSSARKAFF. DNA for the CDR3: TGTGCCTGGAGTTCTTCCGCCCGTAAGGCTTTCTTT.

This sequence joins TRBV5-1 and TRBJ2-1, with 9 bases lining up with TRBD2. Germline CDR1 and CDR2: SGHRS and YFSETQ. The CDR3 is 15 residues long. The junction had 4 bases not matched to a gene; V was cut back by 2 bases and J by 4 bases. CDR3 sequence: CASSFDSGRYNEQFF. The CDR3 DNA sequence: TGCGCCAGCAGCTTTGATAGCGGGAGATACAATGAGCAGTTCTTC.

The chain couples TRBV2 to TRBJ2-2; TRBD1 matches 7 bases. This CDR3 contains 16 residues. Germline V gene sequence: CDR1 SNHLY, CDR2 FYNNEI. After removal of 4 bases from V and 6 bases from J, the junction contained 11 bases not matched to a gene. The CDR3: CASSGSGTVNAGELFF. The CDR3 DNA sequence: TGTGCCAGCAGTGGTTCCGGGACAGTTAACGCCGGGGAGCTGTTTTTT.

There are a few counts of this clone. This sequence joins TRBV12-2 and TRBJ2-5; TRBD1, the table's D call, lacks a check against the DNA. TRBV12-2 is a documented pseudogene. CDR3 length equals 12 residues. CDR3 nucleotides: TGTGCAAGGAATATGACACCAGAGACCCAGTACTTC. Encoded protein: CARNMTPETQYF.

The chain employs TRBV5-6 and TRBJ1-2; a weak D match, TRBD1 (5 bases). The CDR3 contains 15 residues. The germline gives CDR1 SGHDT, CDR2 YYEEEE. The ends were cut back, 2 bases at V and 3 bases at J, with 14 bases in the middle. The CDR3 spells CASSLSAGLDYGYTF. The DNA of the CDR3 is TGTGCCAGCAGCTTATCCGCAGGGCTCGACTATGGCTACACCTTC.

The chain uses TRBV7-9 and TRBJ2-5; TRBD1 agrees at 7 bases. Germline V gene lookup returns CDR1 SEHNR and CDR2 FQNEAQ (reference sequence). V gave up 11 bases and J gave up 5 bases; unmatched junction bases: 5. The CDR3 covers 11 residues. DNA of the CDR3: TGTGCCGGCGACAGGGTGGAGACCCAGTACTTC. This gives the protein CAGDRVETQYF. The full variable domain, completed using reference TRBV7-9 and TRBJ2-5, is DTGVSQNPRHKITKRGQNVTFRCDPISEHNRLYWYRQTLGQGPEFLTYFQNEAQLEKSRLLSDRFSAERPKGSFSTLEIQRTEQGDSAMYLCAGDRVETQYFGPGTRLLVL.

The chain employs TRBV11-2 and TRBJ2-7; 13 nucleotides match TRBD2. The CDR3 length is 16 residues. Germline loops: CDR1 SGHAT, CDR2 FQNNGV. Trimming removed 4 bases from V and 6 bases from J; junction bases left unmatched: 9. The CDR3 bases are TGTGCCAGCAGCTGGACTCCTGGGACTAGCGGGGCCGAGCAGTACTTC. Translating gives CASSWTPGTSGAEQYF.

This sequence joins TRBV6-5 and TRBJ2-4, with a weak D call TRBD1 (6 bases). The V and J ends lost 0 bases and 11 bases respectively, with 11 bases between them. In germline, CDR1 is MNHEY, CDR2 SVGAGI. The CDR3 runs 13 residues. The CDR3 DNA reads TGTGCCAGCAGTTACTCGCAGGGGATGCTTCAGTACTTC. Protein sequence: CASSYSQGMLQYF.

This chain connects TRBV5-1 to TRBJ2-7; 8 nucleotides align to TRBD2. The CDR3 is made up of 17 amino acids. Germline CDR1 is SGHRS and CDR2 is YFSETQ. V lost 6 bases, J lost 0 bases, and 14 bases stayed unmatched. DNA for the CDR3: TGCGCCAGCACCCTGGGTACTAGCGGCAAAAGCTCCTACGAGCAGTACTTC. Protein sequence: CASTLGTSGKSSYEQYF. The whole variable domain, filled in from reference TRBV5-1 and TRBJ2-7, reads KAGVTQTPRYLIKTRGQQVTLSCSPISGHRSVSWYQQTPGQGLQFLFEYFSETQRNKGNFPGRFSGRQFSNSRSEMNVSTLELGDSALYLCASTLGTSGKSSYEQYFGPGTRLTVT.

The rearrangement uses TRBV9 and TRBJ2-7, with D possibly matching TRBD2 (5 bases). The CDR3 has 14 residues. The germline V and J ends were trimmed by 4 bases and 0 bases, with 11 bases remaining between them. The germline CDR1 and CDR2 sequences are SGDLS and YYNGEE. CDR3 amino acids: CASSPRTSSYEQYF. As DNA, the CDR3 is TGTGCCAGCAGCCCCAGAACTAGCTCCTACGAGCAGTACTTC.

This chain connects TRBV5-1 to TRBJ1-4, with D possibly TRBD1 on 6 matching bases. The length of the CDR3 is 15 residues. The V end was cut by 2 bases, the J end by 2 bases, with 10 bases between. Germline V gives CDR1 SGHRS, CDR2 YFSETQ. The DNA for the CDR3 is TGCGCCAGCAGCTTACAGGGCTTCACTAATGAAAAACTGTTTTTT. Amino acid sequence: CASSLQGFTNEKLFF.

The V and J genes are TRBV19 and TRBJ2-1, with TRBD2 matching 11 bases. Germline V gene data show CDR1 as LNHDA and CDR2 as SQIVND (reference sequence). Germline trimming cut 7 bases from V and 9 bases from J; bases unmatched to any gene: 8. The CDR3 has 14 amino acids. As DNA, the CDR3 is TGTGCCAGTAATCTTCTAGCGGGGGGCACTGAGCAGTTCTTC. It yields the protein CASNLLAGGTEQFF. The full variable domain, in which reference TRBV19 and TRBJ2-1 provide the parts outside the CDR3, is DGGITQSPKYLFRKEGQNVTLSCEQNLNHDAMYWYRQDPGQGLRLIYYSQIVNDFQKGDIAEGYSVSREKKESFPLTVTSAQKNPTAFYLCASNLLAGGTEQFFGPGTRLTVL.

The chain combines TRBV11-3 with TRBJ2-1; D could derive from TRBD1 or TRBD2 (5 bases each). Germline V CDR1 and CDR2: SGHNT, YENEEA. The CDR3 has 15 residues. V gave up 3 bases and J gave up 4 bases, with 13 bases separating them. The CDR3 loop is CASSLAGTDYNEQFF. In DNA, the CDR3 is TGTGCCAGCAGCTTGGCAGGGACGGATTACAATGAGCAGTTCTTC.

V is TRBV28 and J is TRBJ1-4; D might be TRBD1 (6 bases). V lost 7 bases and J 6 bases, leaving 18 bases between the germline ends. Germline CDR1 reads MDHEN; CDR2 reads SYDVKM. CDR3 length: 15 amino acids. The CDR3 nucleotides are TGTGCCAGCACCCTTACCACAGGGCTTGATGAAAAACTGTTTTTT. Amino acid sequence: CASTLTTGLDEKLFF.

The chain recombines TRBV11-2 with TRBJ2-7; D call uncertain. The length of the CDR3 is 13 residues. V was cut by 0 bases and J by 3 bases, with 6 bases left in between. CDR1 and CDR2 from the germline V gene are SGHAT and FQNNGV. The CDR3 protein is CASSLEASYEQYF. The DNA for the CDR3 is TGTGCCAGCAGCTTAGAAGCGAGCTACGAGCAGTACTTC.

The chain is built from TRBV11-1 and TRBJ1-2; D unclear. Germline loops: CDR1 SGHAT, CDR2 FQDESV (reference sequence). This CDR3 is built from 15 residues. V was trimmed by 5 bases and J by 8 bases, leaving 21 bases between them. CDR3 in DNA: TGTGCCAGCAGCCGCCCGTCCTCGGGGTTATCAGGCTACACCTTC. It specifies CASSRPSSGLSGYTF.

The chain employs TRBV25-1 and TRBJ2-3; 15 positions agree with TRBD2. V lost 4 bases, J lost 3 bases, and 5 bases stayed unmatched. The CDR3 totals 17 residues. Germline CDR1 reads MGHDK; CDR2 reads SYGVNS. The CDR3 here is CASSVSGLAGGTDTQYF. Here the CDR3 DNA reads TGTGCCAGCAGTGTCTCGGGACTAGCGGGAGGAACAGATACGCAGTATTTT.

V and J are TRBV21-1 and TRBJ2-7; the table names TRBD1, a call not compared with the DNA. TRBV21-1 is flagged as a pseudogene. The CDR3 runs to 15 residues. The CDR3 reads CASSTRRTGPYEQYF. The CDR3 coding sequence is TGTGCCAGCAGCACCCGACGGACAGGGCCCTACGAGCAGTACTTC.

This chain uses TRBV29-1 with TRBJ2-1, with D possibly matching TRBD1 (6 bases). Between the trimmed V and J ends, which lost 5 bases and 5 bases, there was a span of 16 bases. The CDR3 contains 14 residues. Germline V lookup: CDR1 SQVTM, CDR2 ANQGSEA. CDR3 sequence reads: CSVQGQNTNNEQFF. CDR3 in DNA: TGCAGCGTTCAAGGACAGAATACGAACAATGAGCAGTTCTTC.

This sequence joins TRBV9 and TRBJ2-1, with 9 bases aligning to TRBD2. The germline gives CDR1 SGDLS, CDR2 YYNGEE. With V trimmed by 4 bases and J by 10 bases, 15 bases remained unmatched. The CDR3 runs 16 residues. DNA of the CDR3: TGTGCCAGCAGCCCCCAGTGGAAAGCGGGAGGAGGGGAGCAGTTCTTC. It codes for CASSPQWKAGGGEQFF.